Listed here are 12 T cell receptor beta chains from one sample, sequenced in a study of blood T cell repertoires in COVID-19 (dated by TCRdb to between 2020 and 2021). The library relied on the immunoSEQ multiplex PCR assay. TCRdb limited this immuneACCESS table to in-frame rearrangements with V and J called. A share of clones is missing; checked studies link under half to unresolved V genes, and the rest is unexplained. Recorded for this sample are 150,000 to 200,000 clones; 80% to 90% of them occurred a single time. About 8.6% of the sample comes from the top ten. Input material: peripheral blood. These receptors were taken from a man aged 50 to 60 with active or convalescent COVID-19.

This clone was detected only once. This rearrangement joins TRBV5-1 to TRBJ2-1; TRBD1 aligns across 7 bases. CDR1 and CDR2 (germline): SGHRS, YFSETQ. This CDR3 contains 15 residues. The ends lost 1 base at V and 7 bases at J; junction bases unmatched: 8. This CDR3 is CASSLRTGEMNEQFF. CDR3 in DNA: TGCGCCAGCAGCTTGCGCACAGGGGAGATGAATGAGCAGTTCTTC.

The chain carries TRBV6-5 and TRBJ1-2, with 12 nucleotides matching TRBD1. Unmatched junction bases numbered 4, after V lost 2 bases and J lost 9 bases. Germline loops: CDR1 MNHEY, CDR2 SVGAGI. There are 14 residues in the CDR3. CDR3 region: CASSYPGQGASYTF. In nucleotides, the CDR3 is TGTGCCAGCAGTTACCCGGGACAGGGGGCAAGCTACACCTTC.

The gene calls are TRBV6-8 and TRBJ1-2; 9 nucleotides match TRBD1. The germline CDR1 and CDR2 sequences are MNHGY and SAAAGT. The V segment lost 0 bases and the J segment 3 bases; nucleotides outside the gene matches: 11. This CDR3 comprises 18 residues. The CDR3 region has the DNA TGTGCCAGCAGTTACTCGGGGCGGGACAGGGAAGGTCACTATGGCTACACCTTC. Translation: CASSYSGRDREGHYGYTF.

This clone was counted a single time. V and J are TRBV14 and TRBJ1-3; unclear D gene. The V and J ends lost 4 bases and 4 bases respectively, with 11 bases between them. CDR1 SGHDN and CDR2 FVKESK come from the germline V gene. The CDR3 loop spans 14 amino acids. The CDR3 here is CASSPRLGGNTIYF. The CDR3 DNA follows: TGTGCCAGCAGCCCAAGACTAGGGGGAAACACCATATATTTT.

This clone was found once. This sequence joins TRBV11-2 and TRBJ2-5; 8 bases agree with TRBD2. Germline loops: CDR1 SGHAT, CDR2 FQNNGV. The trim removed 4 bases at V and 5 bases at J, leaving 3 bases unmatched. This CDR3 contains 13 residues. The DNA of the CDR3 is TGTGCCAGCAGCTGGGGACTAGGGGAGACCCAGTACTTC. Translated, it gives CASSWGLGETQYF.

V and J are TRBV5-1 and TRBJ2-7; perhaps TRBD1 as D (6 bases). Trimming took 4 bases from V and 2 from J, leaving 10 bases between them. The CDR3 is 13 residues long. CDR1 and CDR2 from the germline V gene are SGHRS and YFSETQ. The CDR3 sequence: CASSTRDTYEQYF. The CDR3 DNA reads as TGCGCCAGCAGCACCCGGGACACCTACGAGCAGTACTTC.

This clone was detected only a few times. The chain uses TRBV15 and TRBJ2-6; possibly TRBD1 for D (6 bases). This CDR3 comprises 16 residues. Looked up from germline, CDR1 is LNHNV and CDR2 is YYDKDF (reference sequence). Trimming took 1 base from V and 3 from J, leaving 10 bases between them. This chain's CDR3 is CATSRAWTVGANVLTF. CDR3 DNA: TGTGCCACCAGCAGAGCTTGGACAGTTGGGGCCAACGTCCTGACTTTC.

The chain combines TRBV6-5 with TRBJ2-2; 7 bases are shared with TRBD1. The CDR3 has 15 residues. CDR1 and CDR2 (germline): MNHEY, SVGAGI. The V segment lost 6 bases and the J segment 7 bases; nucleotides outside the gene matches: 11. The CDR3 loop is CASSGLTGRIGELFF. The CDR3 bases are TGTGCCAGCAGCGGACTGACAGGGCGGATCGGGGAGCTGTTTTTT.

This rearrangement joins TRBV5-1 to TRBJ1-5; D is unclear. This CDR3 contains 15 residues. V was trimmed by 0 bases and J by 0 bases, leaving 7 bases between them. CDR1 and CDR2 (germline): SGHRS, YFSETQ. CDR3 DNA sequence: TGCGCCAGCAGCTTGGTTGGGAGTAGCAATCAGCCCCAGCATTTT. This encodes CASSLVGSSNQPQHF. The full variable domain, with the rest looked up from reference TRBV5-1 and TRBJ1-5, is KAGVTQTPRYLIKTRGQQVTLSCSPISGHRSVSWYQQTPGQGLQFLFEYFSETQRNKGNFPGRFSGRQFSNSRSEMNVSTLELGDSALYLCASSLVGSSNQPQHFGDGTRLSIL.

The rearrangement joins TRBV11-2 to TRBJ2-5; the match to TRBD2 covers 9 bases. CDR3 length: 17 residues. Germline CDR1 SGHAT, CDR2 FQNNGV. V lost 5 bases and J lost 5; bases outside the gene matches: 15. The CDR3 nucleotides read TGTGCCAGCAGCCTCACCTCGGGCGGGGGGGCCGGTGAGACCCAGTACTTC. Encoded protein: CASSLTSGGGAGETQYF.

The chain employs TRBV6-5 and TRBJ1-6; 7 positions agree with TRBD1. Germline trimming cut 8 bases from V and 8 bases from J; bases unmatched to any gene: 9. Per germline, CDR1 MNHEY and CDR2 SVGAGI. The CDR3 length is 14 residues. CDR3 DNA: TGTGCCAGCGGAACTGGACAGGCCCATTCACCCCTCCACTTT. This encodes CASGTGQAHSPLHF.

This chain joins TRBV11-3 and TRBJ2-3; 11 bases align to TRBD2. The germline V gene encodes CDR1 SGHNT and CDR2 YENEEA. V dropped 0 bases and J dropped 4; count of bases not matched to a gene: 6. The CDR3 has 17 residues. In nucleotides, the CDR3 is TGTGCCAGCAGCTTAGATGGTATACTAGCGGGAGCAGATACGCAGTATTTT. Its translation is CASSLDGILAGADTQYF.